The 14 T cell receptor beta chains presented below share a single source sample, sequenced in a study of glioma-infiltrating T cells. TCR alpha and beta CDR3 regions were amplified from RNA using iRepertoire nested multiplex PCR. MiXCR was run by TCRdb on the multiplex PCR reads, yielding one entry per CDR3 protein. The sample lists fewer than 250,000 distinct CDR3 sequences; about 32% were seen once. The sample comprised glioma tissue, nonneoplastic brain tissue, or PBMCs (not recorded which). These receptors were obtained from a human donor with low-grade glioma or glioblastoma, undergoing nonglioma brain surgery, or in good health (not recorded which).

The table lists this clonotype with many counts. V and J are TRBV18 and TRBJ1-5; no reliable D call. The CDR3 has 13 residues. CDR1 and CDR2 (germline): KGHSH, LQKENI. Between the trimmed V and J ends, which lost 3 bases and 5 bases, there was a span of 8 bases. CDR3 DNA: TGTGCCAGCTCACCCTCCCTGTATCAGCCCCAGCATTTT. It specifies CASSPSLYQPQHF.

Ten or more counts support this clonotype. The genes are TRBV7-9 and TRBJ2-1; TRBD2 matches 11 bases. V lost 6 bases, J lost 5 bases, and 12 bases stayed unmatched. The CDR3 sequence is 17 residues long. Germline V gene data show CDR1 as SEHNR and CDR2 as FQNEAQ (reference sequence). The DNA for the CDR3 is TGTGCCAGCAGTTTAAGACCGGGACTAGCGGTGAACAATGAGCAGTTCTTC. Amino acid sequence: CASSLRPGLAVNNEQFF.

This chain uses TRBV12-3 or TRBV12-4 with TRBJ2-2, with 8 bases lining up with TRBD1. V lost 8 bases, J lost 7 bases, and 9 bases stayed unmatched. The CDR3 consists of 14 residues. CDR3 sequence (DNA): TGTGCCAGCTCGATCGGACAGGGTAACGGGGAGCTGTTTTTT. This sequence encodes CASSIGQGNGELFF.

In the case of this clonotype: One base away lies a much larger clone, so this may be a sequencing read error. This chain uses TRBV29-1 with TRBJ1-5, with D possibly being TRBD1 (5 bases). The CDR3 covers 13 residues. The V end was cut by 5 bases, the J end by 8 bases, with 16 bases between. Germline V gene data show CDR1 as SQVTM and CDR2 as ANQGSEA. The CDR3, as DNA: TGCAGCGTTCTGGCCGGGGGTGATAAGCCCCAGCATTTT. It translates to CSVLAGGDKPQHF.

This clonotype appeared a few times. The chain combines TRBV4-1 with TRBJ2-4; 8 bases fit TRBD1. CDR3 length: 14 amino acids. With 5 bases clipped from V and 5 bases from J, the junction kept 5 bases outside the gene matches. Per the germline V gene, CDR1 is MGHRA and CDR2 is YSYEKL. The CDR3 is CASSNGQGQNIQYF. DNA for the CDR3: TGCGCCAGCAGCAACGGACAGGGTCAAAACATTCAGTACTTC.

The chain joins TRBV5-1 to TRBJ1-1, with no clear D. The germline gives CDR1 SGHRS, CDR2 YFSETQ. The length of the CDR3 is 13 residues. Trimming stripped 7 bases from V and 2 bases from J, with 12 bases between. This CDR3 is CASRRELNTEAFF. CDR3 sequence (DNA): TGCGCCAGCCGGAGGGAACTCAACACTGAAGCTTTCTTT. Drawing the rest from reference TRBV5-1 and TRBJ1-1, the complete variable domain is KAGVTQTPRYLIKTRGQQVTLSCSPISGHRSVSWYQQTPGQGLQFLFEYFSETQRNKGNFPGRFSGRQFSNSRSEMNVSTLELGDSALYLCASRRELNTEAFFGQGTRLTVV.

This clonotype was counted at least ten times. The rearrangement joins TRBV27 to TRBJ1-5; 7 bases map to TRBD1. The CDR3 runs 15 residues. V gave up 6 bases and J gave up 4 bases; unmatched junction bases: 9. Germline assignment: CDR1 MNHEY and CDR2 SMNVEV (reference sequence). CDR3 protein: CASRDGTDNNQPQHF. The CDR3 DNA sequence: TGTGCCAGCAGGGACGGGACAGACAATAATCAGCCCCAGCATTTT.

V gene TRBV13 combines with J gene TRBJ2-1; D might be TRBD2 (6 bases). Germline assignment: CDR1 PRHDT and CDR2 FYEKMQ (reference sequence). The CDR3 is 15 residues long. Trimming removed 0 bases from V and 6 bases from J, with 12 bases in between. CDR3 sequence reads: CASSLGIGGGNEQFF. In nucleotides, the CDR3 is TGTGCCAGCAGCTTAGGAATTGGGGGAGGCAATGAGCAGTTCTTC.

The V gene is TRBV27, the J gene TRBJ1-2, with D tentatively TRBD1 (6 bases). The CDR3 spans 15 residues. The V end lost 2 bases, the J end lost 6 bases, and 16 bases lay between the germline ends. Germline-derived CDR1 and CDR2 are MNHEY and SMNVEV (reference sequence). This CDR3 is CASSLARQDQHGYTF. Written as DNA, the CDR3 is TGTGCCAGCAGTTTAGCGAGACAGGACCAACATGGCTACACCTTC.

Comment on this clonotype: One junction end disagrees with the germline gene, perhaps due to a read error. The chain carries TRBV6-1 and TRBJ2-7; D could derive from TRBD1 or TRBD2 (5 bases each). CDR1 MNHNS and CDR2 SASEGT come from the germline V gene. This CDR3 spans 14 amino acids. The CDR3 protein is CARRDGMRGNEQYF. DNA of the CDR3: TGTGCCCGCAGGGACGGGATGAGGGGAAACGAGCAGTACTTC.

The CDR3 protein is CSVWTGGSYEQYF. CDR3 bases: TGCAGCGTCTGGACAGGCGGCTCCTACGAGCAGTACTTC. The chain is built from TRBV29-1 and TRBJ2-7; TRBD1 agrees at 7 bases. Trimming cost V 6 bases and J 0 bases; bases outside gene matches: 5. The germline V gene encodes CDR1 SQVTM and CDR2 ANQGSEA. The CDR3 runs to 13 residues.

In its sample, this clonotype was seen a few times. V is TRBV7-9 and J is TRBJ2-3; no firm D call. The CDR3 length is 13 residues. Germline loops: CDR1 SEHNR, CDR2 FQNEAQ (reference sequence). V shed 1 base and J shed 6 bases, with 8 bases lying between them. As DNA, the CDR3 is TGTGCCAGCAGCTTAGTCCGCGCCGATACGCAGTATTTT. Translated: CASSLVRADTQYF.

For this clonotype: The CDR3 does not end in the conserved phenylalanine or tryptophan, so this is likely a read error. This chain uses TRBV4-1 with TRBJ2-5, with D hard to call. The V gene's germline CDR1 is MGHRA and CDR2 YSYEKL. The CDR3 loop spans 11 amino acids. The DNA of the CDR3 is TGCGCCAGCAGCAAAGAATTAGCCCAGTACCTC. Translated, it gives CASSKELAQYL.

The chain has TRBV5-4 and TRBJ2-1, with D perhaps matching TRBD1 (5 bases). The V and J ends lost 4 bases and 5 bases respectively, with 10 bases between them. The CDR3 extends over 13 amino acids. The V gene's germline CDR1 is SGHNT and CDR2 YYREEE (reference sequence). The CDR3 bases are TGTGCCAGCAGCACAGGATTTAACAATGAGCAGTTCTTC. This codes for CASSTGFNNEQFF.